This record looks at one TCR beta chain sequence and its context. What supplied the PBMCs was roughly 11 ml of fresh peripheral blood. Amplification from RNA transcripts yielded the TCR beta CDR3 regions. Second-round multiplex PCR followed a first-round RT-PCR using HTBI primers. TCRdb independently ran MiXCR on the multiplex PCR reads; one entry per CDR3 protein. The sample holds 650,000 to 900,000 distinct CDR3 sequences, 35% to 50% seen once. The data are from a study of Graves' ophthalmopathy and Graves' hyperthyroidism. As for the study in general: The authors collected peripheral blood at initial diagnosis, before any treatment.

CDR1 is SGDLS, CDR2 YYNGEE, per germline. V was clipped by 5 bases and J by 4 bases; unmatched bases: 12. The CDR3 is 16 amino acids. Sequenced sample: peripheral blood. The sequence derives from an adult man with Graves' ophthalmopathy. The V and J genes are TRBV9 and TRBJ2-7, with TRBD1 identical over 10 bases. The CDR3 loop reads CASSHNRDRGAYEQYF. DNA of the CDR3: TGTGCCAGCAGTCACAACCGGGACAGGGGTGCGTACGAGCAGTACTTC.